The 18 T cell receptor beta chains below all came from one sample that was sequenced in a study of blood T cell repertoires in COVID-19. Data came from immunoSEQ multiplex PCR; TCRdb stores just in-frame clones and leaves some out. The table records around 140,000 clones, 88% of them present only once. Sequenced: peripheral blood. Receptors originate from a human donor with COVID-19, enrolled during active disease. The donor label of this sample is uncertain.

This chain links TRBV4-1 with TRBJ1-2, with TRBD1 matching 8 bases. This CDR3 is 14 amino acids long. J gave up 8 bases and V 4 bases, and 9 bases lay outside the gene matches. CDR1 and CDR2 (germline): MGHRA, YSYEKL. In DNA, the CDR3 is TGCGCCAGCAGCCTCGACAGGGGATCGCAAGGCTACACCTTC. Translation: CASSLDRGSQGYTF.

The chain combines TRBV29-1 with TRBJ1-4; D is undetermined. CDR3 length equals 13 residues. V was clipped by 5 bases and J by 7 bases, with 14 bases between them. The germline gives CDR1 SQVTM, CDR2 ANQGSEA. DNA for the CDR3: TGCAGCGTTTCGGCGGATGGGAGTGAAAAACTGTTTTTT. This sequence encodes CSVSADGSEKLFF. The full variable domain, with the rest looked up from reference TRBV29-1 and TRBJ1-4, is SAVISQKPSRDICQRGTSLTIQCQVDSQVTMMFWYRQQPGQSLTLIATANQGSEATYESGFVIDKFPISRPNLTFSTLTVSNMSPEDSSIYLCSVSADGSEKLFFGSGTQLSVL.

For the CDR3, the DNA is TGCACCAGCAGCCAAGAAATACTCCCCTCCGGGAGTAACTATGGCTACACCTTC. It codes for CTSSQEILPSGSNYGYTF. The V call is TRBV1, the J call TRBJ1-2. TRBV1 is annotated as a pseudogene. This CDR3 is 18 amino acids long.

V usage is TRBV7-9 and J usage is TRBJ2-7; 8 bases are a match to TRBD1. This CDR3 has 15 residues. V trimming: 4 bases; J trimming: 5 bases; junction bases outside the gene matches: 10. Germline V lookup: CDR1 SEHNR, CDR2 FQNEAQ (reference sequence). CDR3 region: CASSSTGTGTNEQYF. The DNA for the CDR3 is TGTGCCAGCAGCTCTACCGGGACAGGCACCAACGAGCAGTACTTC.

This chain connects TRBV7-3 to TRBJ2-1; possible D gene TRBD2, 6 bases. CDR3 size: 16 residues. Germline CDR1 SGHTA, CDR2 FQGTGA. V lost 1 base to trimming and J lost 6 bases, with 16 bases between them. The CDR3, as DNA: TGTGCCAGCAGCTTAAATGGCGGCGGGACCTCCAATGAGCAGTTCTTC. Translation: CASSLNGGGTSNEQFF.

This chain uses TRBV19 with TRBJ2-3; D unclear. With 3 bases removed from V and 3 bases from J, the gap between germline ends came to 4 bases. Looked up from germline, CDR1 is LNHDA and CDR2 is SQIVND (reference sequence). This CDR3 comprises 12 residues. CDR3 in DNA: TGTGCCAGTAGTATCCCAACAGATACGCAGTATTTT. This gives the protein CASSIPTDTQYF.

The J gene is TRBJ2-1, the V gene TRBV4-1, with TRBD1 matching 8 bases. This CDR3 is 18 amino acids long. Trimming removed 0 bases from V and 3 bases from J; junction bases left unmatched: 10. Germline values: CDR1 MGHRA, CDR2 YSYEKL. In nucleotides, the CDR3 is TGCGCCAGCAGCCAAGATCTGGGGCAGGGGGCGGGCTACAATGAGCAGTTCTTC. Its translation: CASSQDLGQGAGYNEQFF.

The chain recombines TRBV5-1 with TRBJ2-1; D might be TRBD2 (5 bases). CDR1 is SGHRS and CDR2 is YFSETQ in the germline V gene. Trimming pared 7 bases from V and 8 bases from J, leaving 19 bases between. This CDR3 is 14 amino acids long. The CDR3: CASAPGVGLDEQFF. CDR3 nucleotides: TGCGCCAGCGCCCCCGGGGTAGGGTTGGATGAGCAGTTCTTC.

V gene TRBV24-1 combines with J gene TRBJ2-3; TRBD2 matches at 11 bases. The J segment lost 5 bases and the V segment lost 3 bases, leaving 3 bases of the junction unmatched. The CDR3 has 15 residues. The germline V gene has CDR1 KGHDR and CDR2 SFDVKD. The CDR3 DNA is TGTGCCACCAGTGATATCACTAGCGGGGGAGATACGCAGTATTTT. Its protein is CATSDITSGGDTQYF.

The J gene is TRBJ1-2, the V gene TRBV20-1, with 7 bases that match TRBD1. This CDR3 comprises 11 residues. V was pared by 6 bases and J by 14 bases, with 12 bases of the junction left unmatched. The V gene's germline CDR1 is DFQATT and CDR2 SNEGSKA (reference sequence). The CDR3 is CSAPRDSDRTF. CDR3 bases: TGCAGTGCCCCGAGGGACAGCGACCGGACCTTC.

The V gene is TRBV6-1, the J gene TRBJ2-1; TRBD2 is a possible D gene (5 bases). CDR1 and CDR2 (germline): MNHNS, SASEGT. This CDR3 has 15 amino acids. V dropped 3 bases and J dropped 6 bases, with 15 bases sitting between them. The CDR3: CASSEKRYYFNEQFF. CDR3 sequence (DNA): TGTGCCAGCAGTGAGAAGCGGTATTACTTCAATGAGCAGTTCTTC.

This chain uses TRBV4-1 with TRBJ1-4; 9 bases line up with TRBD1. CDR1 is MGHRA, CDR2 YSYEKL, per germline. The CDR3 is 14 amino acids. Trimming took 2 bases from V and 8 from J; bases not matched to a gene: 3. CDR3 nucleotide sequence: TGCGCCAGCAGCCAAAGACAGGGGGACGAAAAACTGTTTTTT. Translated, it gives CASSQRQGDEKLFF.

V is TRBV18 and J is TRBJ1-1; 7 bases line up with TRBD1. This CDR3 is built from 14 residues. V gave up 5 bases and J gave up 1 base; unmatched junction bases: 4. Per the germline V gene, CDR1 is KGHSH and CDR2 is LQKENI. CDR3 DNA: TGTGCCAGCTCAGGGACAGAAGGGAACACTGAAGCTTTCTTT. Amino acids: CASSGTEGNTEAFF.

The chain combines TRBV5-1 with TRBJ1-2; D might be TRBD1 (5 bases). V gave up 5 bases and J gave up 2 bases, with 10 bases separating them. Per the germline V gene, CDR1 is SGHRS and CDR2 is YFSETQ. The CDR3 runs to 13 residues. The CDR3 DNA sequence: TGCGCCAGCAGTCCAGGGTCCAACTATGGCTACACCTTC. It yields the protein CASSPGSNYGYTF.

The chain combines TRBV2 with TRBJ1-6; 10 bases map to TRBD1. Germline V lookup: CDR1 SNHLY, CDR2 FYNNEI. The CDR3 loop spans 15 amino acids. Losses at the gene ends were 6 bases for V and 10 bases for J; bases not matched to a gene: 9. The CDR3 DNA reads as TGTGCCAGCAGGGCCACGGGACAGGGGAACTCACCCCTCCACTTT. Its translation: CASRATGQGNSPLHF.

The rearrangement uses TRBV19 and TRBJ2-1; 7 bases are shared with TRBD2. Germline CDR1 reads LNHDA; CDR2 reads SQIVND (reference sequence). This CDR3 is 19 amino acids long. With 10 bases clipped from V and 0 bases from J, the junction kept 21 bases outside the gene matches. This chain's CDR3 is CATALRRELYSGSYNEQFF. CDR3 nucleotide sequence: TGTGCCACTGCCTTGCGGCGGGAGCTCTATTCGGGCTCCTACAATGAGCAGTTCTTC. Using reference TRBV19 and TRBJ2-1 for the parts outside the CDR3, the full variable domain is DGGITQSPKYLFRKEGQNVTLSCEQNLNHDAMYWYRQDPGQGLRLIYYSQIVNDFQKGDIAEGYSVSREKKESFPLTVTSAQKNPTAFYLCATALRRELYSGSYNEQFFGPGTRLTVL.

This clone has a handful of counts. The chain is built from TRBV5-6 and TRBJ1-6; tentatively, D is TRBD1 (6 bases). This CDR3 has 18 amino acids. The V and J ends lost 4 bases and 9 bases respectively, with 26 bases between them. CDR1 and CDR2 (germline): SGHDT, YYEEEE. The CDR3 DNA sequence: TGTGCCAGCAGCCCCCGACAGGCTAGCTATAGAATGGGTTCACCCCTCCACTTT. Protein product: CASSPRQASYRMGSPLHF.

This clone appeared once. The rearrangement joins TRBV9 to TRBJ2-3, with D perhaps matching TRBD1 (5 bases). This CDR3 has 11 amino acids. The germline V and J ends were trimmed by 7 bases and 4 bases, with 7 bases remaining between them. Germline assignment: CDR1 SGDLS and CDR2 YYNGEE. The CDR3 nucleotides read TGTGCCAGCTCAGGGCCAGATACGCAGTATTTT. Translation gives CASSGPDTQYF.